The rows below give T cell receptor beta chains drawn from one sample of a study of chemoradiotherapy in HPV16-positive cancers. Profiling relied on immunoSEQ multiplex PCR, and the TCRdb table lists in-frame clones only, not all of them. This table holds tens of thousands of clones, 84% found once. Sequencing was performed on blood, taken from a patient who underwent chemoradiotherapy. These receptors all stem from a human donor with HPV-associated anogenital cancer. Both conserved end residues are part of each CDR3.

TRBV6-1,TRBJ1-2,CASSEALRVNYGYTF
TRBV6-5,TRBJ1-2,CASSYQGQGIWYGYTF
TRBV19,TRBJ1-1,CASSTGQENTEAFF
TRBV14,TRBJ1-3,CASRQPTGGRSGNTIYF
TRBV5-1,TRBJ2-1,CASSLVASSYGYNEQFF
TRBV9,TRBJ2-2,CASSVHRGGPNGELFF
TRBV4-2,TRBJ2-3,CASSQDSRGATDTQYF
TRBV6-1,TRBJ2-2,CASSGGLAGGVKLFF
TRBV5-8,TRBJ1-2,CASSKGAFYGYTF
TRBV5-1,TRBJ1-2,CASSVDSSNYGYTF
TRBV20-1,TRBJ1-4,CSVDSRARRLF
TRBV2,TRBJ2-6,CASSEIRSSGANVLTF
TRBV29-1,TRBJ1-1,CSVEASRNTEAFF
TRBV6-4,TRBJ2-2,CASSDHGGTGELFF
TRBV6-1,TRBJ2-2,CASSRTGGRTGELFF
TRBV2,TRBJ2-3,CASSATSGSDTQYF
TRBV6-1,TRBJ1-2,CASRESGGWGYTF
TRBV6-1,TRBJ1-4,CASSAVGASEKLFF
TRBV30,TRBJ2-1,CAWSILAAYNEQFF
TRBV7-2,TRBJ1-1,CASSLEATTPEAFF
TRBV7-9,TRBJ2-1,CASSLARGDRGRNEQFF
TRBV10-1,TRBJ2-7,CASSSGALSYEQYF
TRBV7-3,TRBJ2-5,CASSPTGGTQETQYF
TRBV9,TRBJ1-5,CASSQGGSNQPQHF
TRBV2,TRBJ2-1,CASPLGQDSYNEQFF
TRBV18,TRBJ2-6,CASSPGWSSGANVLTF
TRBV6-5,TRBJ2-5,CASSYGVAVETQYF
TRBV7-2,TRBJ2-3,CASSLLPEGTDTQYF
TRBV7-8,TRBJ2-1,CASRKQGLYNEQFF